This passage covers 30 T cell receptor beta chains from one sample sequenced in a study of blood T cell repertoires in COVID-19. Sequenced by immunoSEQ multiplex PCR; TCRdb stores in-frame clones only, minus some. The data show fewer than 250,000 clones, about 88% seen once. The specimen sequenced was peripheral blood. All receptors come from a man aged 30 to 39 with acute or convalescent COVID-19.

The gene calls are TRBV18 and TRBJ1-2; 7 bases map to TRBD1. The germline V gene has CDR1 KGHSH and CDR2 LQKENI. The CDR3 is 15 residues long. V lost 3 bases, J lost 6 bases, and 10 bases stayed unmatched. CDR3 nucleotides: TGTGCCAGCTCACCCACCCGGGACAGTGGCAATGGCTACACCTTC. The encoded protein is CASSPTRDSGNGYTF.

Points on this clone: The sample contains more than one DNA sequence encoding this CDR3. The chain links TRBV7-3 to TRBJ2-1; D unresolved. Germline V gene lookup returns CDR1 SGHTA and CDR2 FQGTGA. The V gene lost 2 bases and the J gene lost 3 bases, with 8 bases spanning the gap. The CDR3 length is 14 residues. As DNA, the CDR3 is TGTGCCAGCAGCTTACGCCCAGACTACAATGAGCAGTTCTTC. It specifies CASSLRPDYNEQFF.

The rearrangement joins TRBV19 to TRBJ1-1; a weak D match, TRBD1 (5 bases). V was cut by 4 bases and J by 5 bases, with 17 bases left in between. From germline, CDR1 is LNHDA and CDR2 SQIVND (reference sequence). The CDR3 consists of 15 residues. For the CDR3, the DNA is TGTGCCAGTAGTACCTCATCCCTGGGGGGGACTGAAGCTTTCTTT. Encoded protein: CASSTSSLGGTEAFF.

This clone was found once. The chain combines TRBV27 with TRBJ1-6; maybe TRBD1 (5 bases). Trimming shortened V by 6 bases and J by 5 bases, and 17 bases separated the two germline ends. The CDR3 spans 16 residues. Germline V gene lookup returns CDR1 MNHEY and CDR2 SMNVEV (reference sequence). In nucleotides, the CDR3 is TGTGCCAGCAGGAATGAGGAGACAGTTAATAATTCACCCCTCCACTTT. Translating gives CASRNEETVNNSPLHF.

This chain links TRBV7-3 with TRBJ2-5, with no clear D. Germline CDR1 is SGHTA and CDR2 is FQGTGA. Trimming removed 2 bases at V and 1 base at J, with 8 bases between. CDR3 size: 14 residues. The CDR3 spells CASSLCGLQETQYF. For the CDR3, the DNA is TGTGCCAGCAGCTTATGTGGGCTCCAAGAGACCCAGTACTTC.

The chain joins TRBV11-2 to TRBJ2-3, with D hard to call. Trimming took off 1 base at V and 6 bases at J, with 5 bases between the two ends. The CDR3 covers 12 residues. CDR1 SGHAT and CDR2 FQNNGV come from the germline V gene. CDR3 in DNA: TGTGCCAGCAGCTTAGTTCCTGATACGCAGTATTTT. It specifies CASSLVPDTQYF. Drawing the rest from reference TRBV11-2 and TRBJ2-3, the complete variable domain is EAGVAQSPRYKIIEKRQSVAFWCNPISGHATLYWYQQILGQGPKLLIQFQNNGVVDDSQLPKDRFSAERLKGVDSTLKIQPAKLEDSAVYLCASSLVPDTQYFGPGTRLTVL.

CDR3 coding DNA: TGTGCCAGCAGCCAGGGACAAACTAACTATGGCTACACCTTC. Its translation: CASSQGQTNYGYTF. V is TRBV2 and J is TRBJ1-2; possibly TRBD1 for D (6 bases). The CDR3 extends over 14 amino acids. CDR1 and CDR2 (germline): SNHLY, FYNNEI. V gave up 6 bases and J gave up 0 bases, with 11 bases separating them.

V gene TRBV30 combines with J gene TRBJ2-7; possibly TRBD1 for D (7 bases). This CDR3 is 10 amino acids long. In germline, CDR1 is GTSNPN, CDR2 SVGIG (reference sequence). The V gene lost 8 bases and the J gene lost 6 bases, with 11 bases spanning the gap. Here the CDR3 DNA reads TGTGCCGGCGGGGACAGCGAGCAGTACTTC. Protein sequence: CAGGDSEQYF.

The rearrangement joins TRBV6-5 to TRBJ1-3, with D perhaps TRBD1 (5 bases). Germline CDR1 and CDR2: MNHEY and SVGAGI. The CDR3 consists of 14 residues. V lost 6 bases and J lost 3, with 12 bases in between. The CDR3 DNA follows: TGTGCCAGCAGCCAGGGTTTTATTGGAAACACCATATATTTT. Its protein product is CASSQGFIGNTIYF.

The chain links TRBV11-2 to TRBJ2-5; 7 nucleotides match TRBD2. The CDR3 has 15 residues. Per germline, CDR1 SGHAT and CDR2 FQNNGV. The ends lost 3 bases at V and 4 bases at J; junction bases unmatched: 8. CDR3 nucleotides: TGTGCCAGCAGCTTTTCGGCGGGAGTACGAGAGACCCAGTACTTC. This sequence encodes CASSFSAGVRETQYF.

A single count supports this clone. The rearrangement links TRBV6-5 to TRBJ1-5; D is perhaps TRBD1 (5 bases). Germline V CDR1 and CDR2: MNHEY, SVGAGI. There are 13 residues in the CDR3. The V end lost 6 bases, the J end lost 7 bases, and 13 bases lay between the germline ends. The CDR3 region has the DNA TGTGCCAGCAGCGGCACGGGGGACCAGCCCCAGCATTTT. Amino acid sequence: CASSGTGDQPQHF.

The chain carries TRBV30 and TRBJ1-2; 7 bases are shared with TRBD1. Germline loops: CDR1 GTSNPN, CDR2 SVGIG (reference sequence). V dropped 2 bases and J dropped 7; count of bases not matched to a gene: 10. This CDR3 contains 14 residues. The CDR3 spells CAWSHITGVPGYTF. The DNA of the CDR3 is TGTGCCTGGAGTCACATAACAGGGGTTCCTGGCTACACCTTC. Looking up the rest from reference TRBV30 and TRBJ1-2 gives the full variable domain: SQTIHQWPATLVQPVGSPLSLECTVEGTSNPNLYWYRQAAGRGLQLLFYSVGIGQISSEVPQNLSASRPQDRQFILSSKKLLLSDSGFYLCAWSHITGVPGYTFGSGTRLTVV.

The rearrangement links TRBV20-1 to TRBJ1-4, with a possible D match to TRBD1 (5 bases). Between the trimmed V and J ends, which lost 3 bases and 4 bases, there was a span of 18 bases. Germline V lookup: CDR1 DFQATT, CDR2 SNEGSKA (reference sequence). There are 16 residues in the CDR3. In DNA form, the CDR3 reads TGCAGTGCTAGTCCCGGACGGTTGGGGGGTAATGAAAAACTGTTTTTT. It is translated as CSASPGRLGGNEKLFF.

This clone was recorded once. The chain employs TRBV5-3 and TRBJ1-4, with D unclear. TRBV5-3 is classed as an ORF, of uncertain function. This CDR3 spans 17 amino acids. V was trimmed by 8 bases and J by 3 bases, leaving 23 bases between them. In DNA, the CDR3 is TGTGCCAGTCTGGTGTGGGCCCCCACAACGTCTAATGAAAAACTGTTTTTT. It translates to CASLVWAPTTSNEKLFF.

V and J are TRBV19 and TRBJ1-5; TRBD1 is a possible D gene (5 bases). The CDR3 extends over 15 amino acids. Per germline, CDR1 LNHDA and CDR2 SQIVND (reference sequence). V gave up 2 bases and J gave up 4 bases, with 12 bases separating them. This CDR3 reads CASSIYEEGNQPQHF. The CDR3 DNA reads TGTGCCAGTAGTATATATGAGGAGGGGAATCAGCCCCAGCATTTT. Combining the CDR3 with reference TRBV19 and TRBJ1-5 gives the whole variable domain DGGITQSPKYLFRKEGQNVTLSCEQNLNHDAMYWYRQDPGQGLRLIYYSQIVNDFQKGDIAEGYSVSREKKESFPLTVTSAQKNPTAFYLCASSIYEEGNQPQHFGDGTRLSIL.

The V call is TRBV5-4, the J call TRBJ1-2; 10 bases align to TRBD1. CDR3 size: 14 residues. Per germline, CDR1 SGHNT and CDR2 YYREEE (reference sequence). Trimming removed 4 bases from V and 7 bases from J; junction bases left unmatched: 7. Written as DNA, the CDR3 is TGTGCCAGCAGCGGGGGGACAGGGGAAAGTGGCTACACCTTC. Its translation is CASSGGTGESGYTF.

V gene TRBV19 combines with J gene TRBJ1-4, with 7 bases matching TRBD1. Germline V gene sequence: CDR1 LNHDA, CDR2 SQIVND (reference sequence). With 6 bases clipped from V and 8 bases from J, the junction kept 12 bases outside the gene matches. This CDR3 is 15 amino acids long. The CDR3 sequence is CASSPSGGLGEKLFF. In nucleotides, the CDR3 is TGTGCCAGTAGCCCTTCAGGGGGTTTGGGGGAAAAACTGTTTTTT.

V and J are TRBV28 and TRBJ1-5; the D gene is possibly TRBD1 (5 bases). Germline V gene data show CDR1 as MDHEN and CDR2 as SYDVKM. Trimming left V 3 bases short and J 6 bases short, with 15 bases between. The CDR3 is 15 residues long. The DNA for the CDR3 is TGTGCCAGCAGTTTCGGGCAGGGCTTGGTTCAGCCCCAGCATTTT. This encodes CASSFGQGLVQPQHF.

The genes are TRBV19 and TRBJ2-3, with TRBD2 matching 7 bases. V was pared by 6 bases and J by 7 bases, with 10 bases of the junction left unmatched. Germline values: CDR1 LNHDA, CDR2 SQIVND (reference sequence). This CDR3 comprises 14 residues. The CDR3 reads CASREVGRRNTQYF. CDR3 in DNA: TGTGCCAGTAGGGAAGTCGGGAGGAGGAATACGCAGTATTTT.

The rearrangement uses TRBV18 and TRBJ1-2; 7 bases fit TRBD1. The germline V gene has CDR1 KGHSH and CDR2 LQKENI. The CDR3 consists of 13 residues. The V gene end was trimmed by 4 bases and the J gene end by 4 bases; junction bases not matched to a gene: 3. CDR3 protein: CASSLGTAYGYTF. CDR3 coding DNA: TGTGCCAGCTCACTAGGGACAGCCTATGGCTACACCTTC.

Details on this clone: The same CDR3 also results from other DNA sequences found in this sample. The gene calls are TRBV28 and TRBJ2-7; 7 positions agree with TRBD1. CDR3 size: 14 residues. Germline values: CDR1 MDHEN, CDR2 SYDVKM. V was pared by 4 bases and J by 0 bases, with 3 bases of the junction left unmatched. CDR3 residues: CASSSGGSSYEQYF. As DNA, the CDR3 is TGTGCCAGCAGTTCAGGGGGTAGCTCCTACGAGCAGTACTTC.

The V gene is TRBV30, the J gene TRBJ1-6; TRBD1 is a possible D gene (6 bases). V was pared by 5 bases and J by 8 bases, with 13 bases between. The CDR3 covers 13 residues. Germline CDR1 GTSNPN, CDR2 SVGIG (reference sequence). The CDR3 spells CAWARGSDSPLHF. The CDR3 region has the DNA TGTGCCTGGGCCAGGGGTTCAGATTCACCCCTCCACTTT.

V and J are TRBV11-1 and TRBJ2-7, with D possibly TRBD1 on 5 matching bases. The V end lost 5 bases, the J end lost 5 bases, and 19 bases lay between the germline ends. The CDR3 is made up of 15 amino acids. Germline loops: CDR1 SGHAT, CDR2 FQDESV (reference sequence). Here the CDR3 DNA reads TGTGCCAGCAGCCCACGCCGGGTAGGGGATCACGAGCAGTACTTC. It yields the protein CASSPRRVGDHEQYF.

This clone appeared a few times. The chain couples TRBV5-5 to TRBJ1-2, with 7 bases lining up with TRBD1. In germline, CDR1 is SGHKS, CDR2 YYEKEE (reference sequence). This CDR3 has 18 amino acids. Unmatched junction bases numbered 17, after V lost 1 base and J lost 5 bases. DNA of the CDR3: TGTGCCAGCAGCTTGCGAACCAAATTTACAGGGGCGTGGTATGGCTACACCTTC. Amino acid sequence: CASSLRTKFTGAWYGYTF.

The chain carries TRBV28 and TRBJ2-5, with D possibly matching TRBD2 (6 bases). Trimming pared 1 base from V and 2 bases from J, leaving 8 bases between. In germline, CDR1 is MDHEN, CDR2 SYDVKM. CDR3 length: 14 residues. The CDR3 DNA reads as TGTGCCAGCAGTTTATTAGCGGTTCAAGAGACCCAGTACTTC. Amino acid sequence: CASSLLAVQETQYF.

V and J are TRBV6-5 and TRBJ2-1; D unresolved. This CDR3 spans 11 amino acids. V was shortened by 8 bases and J by 5 bases, with 7 bases between the two germline ends. The germline gives CDR1 MNHEY, CDR2 SVGAGI. CDR3 region: CASSSHNEQFF. CDR3 nucleotide sequence: TGTGCCAGCTCCTCTCACAATGAGCAGTTCTTC.

J is TRBJ1-5 and V is TRBV19; 7 bases align to TRBD1. Trimming removed 3 bases from V and 3 bases from J; junction bases left unmatched: 8. CDR1 is LNHDA and CDR2 is SQIVND in the germline V gene (reference sequence). The CDR3 runs to 16 residues. The CDR3 is CASSIRRDRSNQPQHF. CDR3 coding DNA: TGTGCCAGTAGTATCCGCCGGGACAGATCCAATCAGCCCCAGCATTTT.

The CDR3 coding sequence is TGTGCCAGCAGCCGCGACAGCACTGAAGCTTTCTTT. It encodes CASSRDSTEAFF. The rearrangement joins TRBV27 to TRBJ1-1; D is possibly TRBD1 (5 bases). This CDR3 spans 12 amino acids. Germline V CDR1 and CDR2: MNHEY, SMNVEV (reference sequence). V lost 6 bases to trimming and J lost 4 bases, with 9 bases between them.

This CDR3 is CASSLVMQGDNEQFF. In nucleotides, the CDR3 is TGTGCCAGCAGCTTGGTAATGCAGGGCGACAATGAGCAGTTCTTC. This chain uses TRBV5-4 with TRBJ2-1; maybe TRBD1 (5 bases). Germline loops: CDR1 SGHNT, CDR2 YYREEE (reference sequence). The CDR3 loop spans 15 amino acids. V lost 0 bases to trimming and J lost 5 bases, with 12 bases between them.

The rearrangement uses TRBV5-6 and TRBJ1-1; 7 bases are shared with TRBD1. V shed 4 bases, J shed 0 bases, and the junction held 6 bases outside the gene matches. The CDR3 totals 15 residues. Germline CDR1 SGHDT, CDR2 YYEEEE. The CDR3 coding sequence is TGTGCCAGCAGCCGTAGACAGGGCGTGAACACTGAAGCTTTCTTT. Translating it yields CASSRRQGVNTEAFF.